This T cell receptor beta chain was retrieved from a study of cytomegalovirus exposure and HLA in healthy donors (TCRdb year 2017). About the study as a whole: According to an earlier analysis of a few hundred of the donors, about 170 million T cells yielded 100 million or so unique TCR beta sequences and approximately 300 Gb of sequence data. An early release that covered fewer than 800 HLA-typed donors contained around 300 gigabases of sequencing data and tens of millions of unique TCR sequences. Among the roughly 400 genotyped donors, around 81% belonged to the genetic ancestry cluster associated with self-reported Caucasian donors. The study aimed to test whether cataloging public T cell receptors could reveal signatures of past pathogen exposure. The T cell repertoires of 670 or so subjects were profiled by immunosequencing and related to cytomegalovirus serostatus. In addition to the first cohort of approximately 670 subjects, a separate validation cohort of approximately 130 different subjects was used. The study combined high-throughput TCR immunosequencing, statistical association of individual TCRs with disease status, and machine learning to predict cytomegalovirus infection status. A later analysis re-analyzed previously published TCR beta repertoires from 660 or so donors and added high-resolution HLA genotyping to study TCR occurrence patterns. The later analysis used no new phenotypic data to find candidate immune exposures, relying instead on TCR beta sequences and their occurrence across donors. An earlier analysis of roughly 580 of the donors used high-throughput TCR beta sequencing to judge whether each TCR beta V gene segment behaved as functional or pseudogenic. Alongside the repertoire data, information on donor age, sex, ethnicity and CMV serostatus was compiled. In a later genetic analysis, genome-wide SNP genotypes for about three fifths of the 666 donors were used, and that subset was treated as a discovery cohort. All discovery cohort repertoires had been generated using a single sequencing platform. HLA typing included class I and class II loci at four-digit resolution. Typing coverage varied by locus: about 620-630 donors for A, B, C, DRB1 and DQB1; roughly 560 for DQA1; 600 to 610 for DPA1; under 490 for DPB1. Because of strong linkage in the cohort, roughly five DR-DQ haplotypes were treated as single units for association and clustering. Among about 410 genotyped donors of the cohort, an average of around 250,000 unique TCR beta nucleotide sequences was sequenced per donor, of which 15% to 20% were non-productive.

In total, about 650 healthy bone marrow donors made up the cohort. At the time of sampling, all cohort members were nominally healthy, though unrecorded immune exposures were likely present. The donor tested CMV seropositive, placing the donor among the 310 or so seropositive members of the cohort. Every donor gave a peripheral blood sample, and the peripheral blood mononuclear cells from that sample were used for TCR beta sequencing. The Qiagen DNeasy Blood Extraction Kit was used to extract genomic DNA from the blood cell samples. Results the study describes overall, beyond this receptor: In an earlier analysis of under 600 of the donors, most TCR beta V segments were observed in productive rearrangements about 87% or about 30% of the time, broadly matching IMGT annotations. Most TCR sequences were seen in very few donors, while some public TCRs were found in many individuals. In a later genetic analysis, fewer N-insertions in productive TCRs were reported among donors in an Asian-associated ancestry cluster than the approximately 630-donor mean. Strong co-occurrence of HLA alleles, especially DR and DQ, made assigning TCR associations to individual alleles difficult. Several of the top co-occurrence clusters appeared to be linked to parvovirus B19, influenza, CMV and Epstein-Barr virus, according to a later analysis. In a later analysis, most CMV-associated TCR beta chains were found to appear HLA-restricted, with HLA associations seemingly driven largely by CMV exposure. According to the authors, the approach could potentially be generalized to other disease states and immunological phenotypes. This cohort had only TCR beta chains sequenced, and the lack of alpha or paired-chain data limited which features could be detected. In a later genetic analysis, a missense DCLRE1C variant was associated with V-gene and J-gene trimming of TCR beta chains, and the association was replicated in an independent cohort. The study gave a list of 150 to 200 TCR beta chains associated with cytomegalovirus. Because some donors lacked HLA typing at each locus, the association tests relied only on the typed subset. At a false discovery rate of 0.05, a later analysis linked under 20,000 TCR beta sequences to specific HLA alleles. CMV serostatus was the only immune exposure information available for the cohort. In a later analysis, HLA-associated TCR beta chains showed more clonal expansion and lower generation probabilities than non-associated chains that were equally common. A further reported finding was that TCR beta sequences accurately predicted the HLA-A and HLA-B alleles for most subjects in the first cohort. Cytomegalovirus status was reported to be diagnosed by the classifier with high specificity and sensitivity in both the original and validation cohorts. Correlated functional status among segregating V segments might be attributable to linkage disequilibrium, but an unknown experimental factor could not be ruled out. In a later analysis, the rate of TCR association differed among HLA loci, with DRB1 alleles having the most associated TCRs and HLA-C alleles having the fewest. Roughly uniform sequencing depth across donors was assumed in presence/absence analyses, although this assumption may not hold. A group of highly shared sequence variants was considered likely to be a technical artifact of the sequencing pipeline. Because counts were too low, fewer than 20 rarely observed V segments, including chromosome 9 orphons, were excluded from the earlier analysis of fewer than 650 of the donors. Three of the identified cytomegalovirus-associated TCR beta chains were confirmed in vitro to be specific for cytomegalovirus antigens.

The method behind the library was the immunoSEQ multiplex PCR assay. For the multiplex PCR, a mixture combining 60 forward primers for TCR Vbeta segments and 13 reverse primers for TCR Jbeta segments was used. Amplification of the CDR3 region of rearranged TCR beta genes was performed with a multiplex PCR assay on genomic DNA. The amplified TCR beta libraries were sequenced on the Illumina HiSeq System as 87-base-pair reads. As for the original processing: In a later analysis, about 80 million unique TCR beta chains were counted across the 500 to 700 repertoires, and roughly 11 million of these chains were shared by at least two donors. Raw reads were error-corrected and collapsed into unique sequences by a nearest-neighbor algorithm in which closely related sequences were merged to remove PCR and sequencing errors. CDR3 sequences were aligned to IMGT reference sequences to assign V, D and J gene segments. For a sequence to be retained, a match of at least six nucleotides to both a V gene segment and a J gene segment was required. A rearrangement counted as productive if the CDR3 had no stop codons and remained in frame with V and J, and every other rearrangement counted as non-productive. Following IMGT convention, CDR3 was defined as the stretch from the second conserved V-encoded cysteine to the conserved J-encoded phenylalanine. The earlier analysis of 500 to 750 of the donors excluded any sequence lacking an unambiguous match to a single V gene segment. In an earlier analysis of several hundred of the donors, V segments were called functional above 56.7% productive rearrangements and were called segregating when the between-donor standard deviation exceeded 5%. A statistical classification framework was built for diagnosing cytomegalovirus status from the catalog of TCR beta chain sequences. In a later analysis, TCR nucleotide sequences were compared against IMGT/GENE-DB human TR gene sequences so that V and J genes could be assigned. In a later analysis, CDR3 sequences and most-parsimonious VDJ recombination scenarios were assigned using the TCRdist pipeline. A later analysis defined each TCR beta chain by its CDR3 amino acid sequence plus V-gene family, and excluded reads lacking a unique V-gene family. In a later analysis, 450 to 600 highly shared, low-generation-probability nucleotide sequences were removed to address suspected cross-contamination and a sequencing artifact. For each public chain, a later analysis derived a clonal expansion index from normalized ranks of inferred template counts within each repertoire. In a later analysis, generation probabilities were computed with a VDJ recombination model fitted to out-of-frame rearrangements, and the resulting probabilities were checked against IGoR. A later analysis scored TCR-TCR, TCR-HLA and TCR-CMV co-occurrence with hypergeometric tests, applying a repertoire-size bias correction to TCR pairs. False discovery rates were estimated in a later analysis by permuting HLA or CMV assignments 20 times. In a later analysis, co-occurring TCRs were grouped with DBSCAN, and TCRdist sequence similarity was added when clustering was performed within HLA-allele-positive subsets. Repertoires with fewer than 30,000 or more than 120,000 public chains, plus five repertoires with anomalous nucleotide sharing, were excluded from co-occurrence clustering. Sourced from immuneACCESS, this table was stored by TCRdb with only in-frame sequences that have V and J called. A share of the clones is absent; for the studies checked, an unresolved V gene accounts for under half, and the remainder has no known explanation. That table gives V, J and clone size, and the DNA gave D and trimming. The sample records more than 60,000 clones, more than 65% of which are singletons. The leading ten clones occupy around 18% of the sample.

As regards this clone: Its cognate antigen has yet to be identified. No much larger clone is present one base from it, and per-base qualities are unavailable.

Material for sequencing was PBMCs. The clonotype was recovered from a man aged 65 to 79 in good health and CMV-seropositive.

Read as DNA, the sequence is TGTGCCAGCAGCTTAGATACAGGGGCGACAGATACGCAGTATTTT. Its translation is CASSLDTGATDTQYF. The sequence joins TRBV7-2 to TRBJ2-3; 7 bases in the junction line up with TRBD1. The CDR3 covers 15 residues, taking in both the cysteine and the phenylalanine. The only DNA kept is the CDR3, 45 bases in frame from the first base. Germline trimming amounts to 1 base on V and 3 bases on J, with 4 as the count of junction bases outside the gene matches. Sequences SGHTA (CDR1) and FQGNSA (CDR2) are obtained from the germline V gene.